Listed below are T cell receptor beta chains from one sample, sequenced in a study of STAT5B mutations in CD4+ large granular lymphocyte leukemia. Profiling relied on immunoSEQ multiplex PCR, and the TCRdb table lists in-frame clones only, not all of them. Of more than 30,000 clones in the sample, about 89% were seen once. What was sequenced was CD4+ T cells from blood buffy coats. The receptor source for this set is a human donor in good health. The CDR3 runs from the conserved cysteine through the conserved F or W.

j_gene,v_gene,CDR3aa
TRBJ2-2,TRBV2,CASSYLLPGQGTGELFF
TRBJ1-5,TRBV2,CASNKGGLNNQPQHF
TRBJ1-5,TRBV7-2,CASSLNRGSNQPQHF
TRBJ1-1,TRBV7-2,CASSSFTGDTEAFF
TRBJ1-1,TRBV27,CASSLSFSGTEAFF
TRBJ2-2,TRBV28,CASSLPVRGRTGELFF
TRBJ2-7,TRBV28,CASRWGGAYEQYF
TRBJ1-1,TRBV18,CASSPLSDPLGTEAFF
TRBJ2-2,TRBV5-4,CASSLVASAGELFF
TRBJ2-7,TRBV19,CASSYLAGSSGNEQYF
TRBJ2-1,TRBV4-2,CASSLRTNEQFF
TRBJ2-7,TRBV5-1,CASSLMGGLNSYEQYF
TRBJ2-1,TRBV11-3,CASSLDIGGLAGYNEQFF
TRBJ1-2,TRBV28,CASSGTGYGYTF
TRBJ2-5,TRBV15,CATSRDWAVQETQYF
TRBJ1-1,TRBV6-1,CASSPGGLNTEAFF
TRBJ2-2,TRBV7-9,CASSPDLTSGRLGELFF
TRBJ1-1,TRBV6-6,CASRRTAMTEAFF
TRBJ1-1,TRBV29-1,CSVVTRREGLANTEAFF
TRBJ1-1,TRBV6-1,CASSEVVEETEAFF
TRBJ2-2,TRBV10-3,CAISVLGLAGVSGELFF
TRBJ2-2,TRBV7-9,CASKSRRTGDQAGELFF
TRBJ1-1,TRBV6-5,CASSSLTGRGSTEAFF
TRBJ2-1,TRBV11-2,CASSLLAGKGHNEQFF
TRBJ1-4,TRBV18,CASSSYPVGTGEEKLFF
TRBJ2-7,TRBV11-3,CASSLVGYEQYF
TRBJ1-2,TRBV19,CASSIVTSAGGYTF
TRBJ2-6,TRBV19,CASKAGAGANVLTF
TRBJ2-3,TRBV25-1,CASSEWGGDTQYF
TRBJ2-7,TRBV28,CASSTPTGGLRYEQYF
TRBJ1-5,TRBV28,CASRPTTGDSNQPQHF
TRBJ2-1,TRBV28,CASSSRVEQFF
TRBJ2-1,TRBV27,CASSSGVHYNEQFF
TRBJ1-1,TRBV7-9,CASSLVLGDPIEAFF
TRBJ2-7,TRBV5-1,CASSLAPNRYEQYF
TRBJ2-7,TRBV20-1,CSARVADEQYF